Below, one TCR beta chain is given with its context. Its antigen remains unidentified. The sample originates from a study of long-term antiretroviral therapy in people with HIV. Every one of the donors gave at least one pre-ART PBMC sample and at least two post-ART PBMC samples. The authors ran the immunoSEQ assay, v3.0, at survey level. The target of sequencing was about 35,000-50,000 T-cell genomes per sample. Sequencing used immunoSEQ multiplex PCR; TCRdb keeps in-frame clones, though not all of them. Here the sample spans about 48,000 clones, around four fifths being singletons. Study-wide findings and caveats: Despite increasing after ART, diversity remained lower than that of transplant donor controls. Sampling of blood ran from the mid-2000s to the late 2010s, and older ART regimens were possibly in use.

V dropped 2 bases and J dropped 2 bases, with 5 bases sitting between them. There are 13 residues in the CDR3. Germline V lookup: CDR1 MDHEN, CDR2 SYDVKM. The sample consisted of unsorted PBMCs, taken 0.8 years after starting antiretroviral therapy. V gene TRBV28 combines with J gene TRBJ2-3, with D hard to call. The TCR comes from a young woman with HIV. This CDR3 is CASSLSATDTQYF. As DNA, the CDR3 is TGTGCCAGCAGTTTAAGCGCCACAGATACGCAGTATTTT.